Listed below are T cell receptor beta chains from one sample, sequenced in a study of response to subunit inactivated influenza vaccine. MiXCR was run by TCRdb on the RT-PCR reads, yielding one entry per CDR3 protein. This sample has 450,000 to 600,000 distinct CDR3 sequences; about 15% occur once, and the top ten carry less than 4%. The material was CD4+ T cells sorted from PBMCs, obtained around 2 years after vaccination. These receptors were taken from a man between 45 and 75 years old who received an inactivated influenza vaccine. Both conserved end residues are part of each CDR3. The D gene is left open where the match is weak. Size is stated for part of the rows, as once, few or many counts, or as a class when the clone is expanded.

TRBV20-1,.,TRBD2,TRBJ2-7,CSHRASGIYEQYF,TGCAGTCATCGGGCTAGCGGGATCTACGAGCAGTACTTC
TRBV28,few,.,TRBJ2-5,CASSIRTNQETQYF,TGTGCCAGCAGTATACGGACTAACCAAGAGACCCAGTACTTC
TRBV20-1,.,.,TRBJ1-5,CSARGAGIGNQPQHF,TGCAGTGCTAGGGGGGCAGGGATAGGCAATCAGCCCCAGCATTTT
TRBV5-1,few,.,TRBJ2-1,CASSLGVRNYNEQFF,TGCGCCAGCAGCTTGGGGGTTCGAAACTACAATGAGCAGTTCTTC
TRBV10-3,.,.,TRBJ2-5,CAISESGDLETQYF,TGTGCCATCAGTGAGTCGGGGGATTTAGAGACCCAGTACTTC
TRBV4-2,.,TRBD1,TRBJ2-7,CASSHRTGSAYEQYF,TGTGCCAGCAGCCATAGGACAGGGTCCGCGTACGAGCAGTACTTC
TRBV6-6,.,.,TRBJ2-7,CASGANGPYEQYF,TGTGCCAGCGGCGCCAACGGACCCTACGAGCAGTACTTC
TRBV6-1,.,.,TRBJ1-5,CASRLQGSSNQPQHF,TGTGCCAGCAGACTGCAGGGGAGTAGCAATCAGCCCCAGCATTTT
TRBV24-1,.,.,TRBJ2-1,CATSGRERARPEQFF,TGTGCCACCAGTGGGAGGGAAAGGGCCCGTCCTGAGCAGTTCTTC
TRBV4-3,few,TRBD2,TRBJ2-7,CASSQALAGHYEQYF,TGCGCCAGCAGCCAAGCTCTAGCGGGGCACTACGAGCAGTACTTC
TRBV9,few,TRBD2,TRBJ2-3,CASSPRTSGSGEDTQYF,TGTGCCAGCAGCCCCCGGACTAGCGGGAGTGGTGAAGATACGCAGTATTTT
TRBV2,few,TRBD2,TRBJ2-1,CASRADLSLAAYNEQFF,TGTGCCAGCCGTGCAGATCTGAGTCTAGCGGCCTACAATGAGCAGTTCTTC
TRBV3-1,.,TRBD2,TRBJ2-7,CASKSLAEEQQYF,TGTGCCAGCAAAAGTCTAGCGGAGGAGCAGCAGTACTTC
TRBV7-2,few,.,TRBJ2-5,CASSLSGHQETQYF,TGTGCCAGCAGCTTATCGGGGCACCAAGAGACCCAGTACTTC
TRBV5-1,few,TRBD2,TRBJ2-3,CASSLAVSGRAGDTQYF,TGCGCCAGCAGCTTGGCTGTTAGCGGGAGGGCCGGAGATACGCAGTATTTT
TRBV6-1,few,.,TRBJ2-2,CASSVQPGHNTGELFF,TGTGCCAGCAGTGTACAGCCGGGACACAACACCGGGGAGCTGTTTTTT
TRBV7-9,few,.,TRBJ2-7,CASSLAGVKEQYF,TGTGCCAGCAGCTTAGCCGGCGTAAAAGAGCAGTACTTC
TRBV6-1,.,.,TRBJ1-5,CASSMRGDQPQHF,TGTGCCAGCAGCATGCGGGGGGATCAGCCCCAGCATTTT
TRBV27,.,.,TRBJ2-3,CASSIDRLPTDTQYF,TGTGCCAGCAGCATAGACAGACTTCCCACAGATACGCAGTATTTT
TRBV5-1,few,TRBD2,TRBJ2-5,CASSLAVGLVMETQYF,TGCGCCAGCAGCTTGGCCGTGGGACTAGTTATGGAGACCCAGTACTTC
TRBV19,.,TRBD1,TRBJ1-2,CASTMGQGAGWAGYTF,TGTGCCAGTACCATGGGACAGGGCGCCGGTTGGGCTGGCTACACCTTC
TRBV20-1,.,.,TRBJ1-5,CSARALDGLTNQPQHF,TGCAGTGCTAGAGCTTTGGACGGCCTGACCAATCAGCCCCAGCATTTT
TRBV28,few,TRBD2,TRBJ2-2,CASGIAGLGITGELFF,TGTGCCAGCGGAATAGCGGGCCTGGGAATTACCGGGGAGCTGTTTTTT
TRBV6-5,.,.,TRBJ1-3,CASSYSRQSSGNTIYF,TGTGCCAGCAGTTACTCTAGGCAGAGCTCTGGAAACACCATATATTTT
TRBV24-1,once,TRBD2,TRBJ2-3,CATSDLMGRGAADTQYF,TGTGCCACCAGTGATTTGATGGGGCGGGGGGCTGCAGATACGCAGTATTTT
TRBV20-1,few,.,TRBJ2-4,CSASDGPPNIQYF,TGCAGTGCTAGTGACGGGCCTCCAAACATTCAGTACTTC
TRBV6-5,.,TRBD1,TRBJ1-1,CASSYRDRGPVTEAFF,TGTGCCAGCAGTTACCGGGACAGGGGGCCGGTAACTGAAGCTTTCTTT
TRBV20-1,few,.,TRBJ2-1,CSAPRATAGDNEQFF,TGCAGTGCCCCACGGGCAACCGCCGGGGACAATGAGCAGTTCTTC
TRBV7-9,few,.,TRBJ2-7,CASSYPEGAHNEQYF,TGTGCCAGCAGCTATCCGGAGGGGGCACACAACGAGCAGTACTTC
TRBV20-1,.,.,TRBJ2-3,CSAGWGTDTQYF,TGCAGTGCTGGGTGGGGCACAGATACGCAGTATTTT
TRBV7-2,many,.,TRBJ2-5,CASSFRDTLETQYF,TGTGCCAGCAGCTTCAGGGACACGCTCGAGACCCAGTACTTC
TRBV7-6,.,TRBD1,TRBJ1-6,CASSSGGGPNSPLHF,TGTGCCAGCAGCTCAGGGGGCGGTCCTAATTCACCCCTCCACTTT
TRBV12-3/TRBV12-4,many,TRBD1,TRBJ1-2,CASSLWDREGGGYTF,TGTGCCAGCAGTCTGTGGGACAGGGAAGGGGGTGGCTACACCTTC
TRBV11-2,.,.,TRBJ2-5,CASSPLAALGWTQYF,TGTGCCAGCAGCCCCCTCGCGGCCTTGGGTTGGACCCAGTACTTC
TRBV11-2,.,TRBD2,TRBJ2-1,CASSSAPYSGRRRPYNEQFF,TGTGCCAGCAGCTCCGCCCCATATAGCGGGAGGAGGCGACCCTACAATGAGCAGTTCTTC
TRBV27,few,.,TRBJ2-2,CASSLTTAGTLNTGELFF,TGTGCCAGCAGTTTAACTACTGCCGGGACCTTGAACACCGGGGAGCTGTTTTTT
TRBV10-3,.,.,TRBJ2-5,CAISDLGRAQETQYF,TGTGCCATCAGTGATTTGGGCAGAGCACAAGAGACCCAGTACTTC
TRBV11-2,.,TRBD1,TRBJ2-1,CASSLTGRNNEQFF,TGTGCCAGCAGCTTGACAGGGCGAAACAATGAGCAGTTCTTC
TRBV4-2,.,TRBD1,TRBJ1-1,CASSQGTRTGDTEAFF,TGTGCCAGCAGCCAAGGGACCCGGACAGGGGACACTGAAGCTTTCTTT
TRBV12-3/TRBV12-4,few,TRBD2,TRBJ2-7,CASSGLAGGPHEQYF,TGTGCCAGCAGCGGACTAGCGGGAGGGCCTCACGAGCAGTACTTC
TRBV9,.,.,TRBJ2-3,CASSDGLRGTDTQYF,TGTGCCAGCAGCGACGGACTGCGGGGCACAGATACGCAGTATTTT